This TCR beta chain was recovered during a study of T cells of healthy individuals. TCRdb reanalysed the 5' RACE reads using MiXCR and keeps one entry per CDR3 protein. The sample includes more than 60,000 distinct CDR3 sequences, around 15% of them seen just once. This clonotype was observed a handful of times. This receptor was taken from a human donor in good health.

The CDR3, as DNA: TGTGCCCACCGGCTTTGCTCTCTGAACTACGAGCAGTACTTC. Translated, it gives CAHRLCSLNYEQYF. The chain has TRBV10-3 and TRBJ2-7; no clear D gene. CDR1 and CDR2 from the germline V gene are ENHRY and SYGVKD. The CDR3 extends over 14 amino acids. The ends were cut back, 11 bases at V and 3 bases at J, with 20 bases in the middle.